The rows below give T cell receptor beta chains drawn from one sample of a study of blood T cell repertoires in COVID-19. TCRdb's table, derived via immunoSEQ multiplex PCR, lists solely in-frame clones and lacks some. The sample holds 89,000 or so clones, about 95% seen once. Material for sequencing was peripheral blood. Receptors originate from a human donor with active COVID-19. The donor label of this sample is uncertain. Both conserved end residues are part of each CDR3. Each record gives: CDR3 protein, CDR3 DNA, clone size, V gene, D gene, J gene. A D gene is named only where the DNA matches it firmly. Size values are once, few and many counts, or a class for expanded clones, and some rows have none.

cdr3_aa: CASSLVVGLAGKETQYF; cdr3_nt: TGTGCCAGCAGCTTAGTGGTCGGGCTAGCGGGGAAAGAGACCCAGTACTTC; clone_size: NA; v_call: TRBV7-2; d_call: TRBD2; j_call: TRBJ2-5
cdr3_aa: CASSNDRANYGYTF; cdr3_nt: TGTGCCAGCAGCAACGACAGGGCTAACTATGGCTACACCTTC; clone_size: NA; v_call: TRBV5-8; d_call: TRBD1; j_call: TRBJ1-2
cdr3_aa: CAISEREGSSYEQYF; cdr3_nt: TGTGCCATCAGTGAGAGGGAGGGGAGCTCCTACGAGCAGTACTTC; clone_size: NA; v_call: TRBV10-3; d_call: TRBD2; j_call: TRBJ2-7
cdr3_aa: CASSWADRNEQYF; cdr3_nt: TGTGCCAGCAGTTGGGCAGATAGGAACGAGCAGTACTTC; clone_size: NA; v_call: TRBV27; d_call: NA; j_call: TRBJ2-7
cdr3_aa: CATSDLGQKLTDTQYF; cdr3_nt: TGTGCCACCAGTGATTTGGGGCAAAAGCTCACAGATACGCAGTATTTT; clone_size: NA; v_call: TRBV24-1; d_call: NA; j_call: TRBJ2-3
cdr3_aa: CASSLGYSNQPQHF; cdr3_nt: TGTGCCAGCAGCTTAGGCTACAGCAATCAGCCCCAGCATTTT; clone_size: few; v_call: TRBV7-9; d_call: NA; j_call: TRBJ1-5
cdr3_aa: CASTDLTGNTEAFF; cdr3_nt: TGTGCCAGCACCGATTTAACAGGGAACACTGAAGCTTTCTTT; clone_size: NA; v_call: TRBV28; d_call: NA; j_call: TRBJ1-1
cdr3_aa: CASSQDAGGGISMNEQFF; cdr3_nt: TGTGCCAGCAGCCAAGATGCAGGGGGTGGGATTTCAATGAATGAGCAGTTCTTC; clone_size: NA; v_call: TRBV4-2; d_call: TRBD1; j_call: TRBJ2-1
cdr3_aa: CASSYSSGMVTDTQYF; cdr3_nt: TGTGCCAGCAGTTACAGTAGCGGGATGGTCACAGATACGCAGTATTTT; clone_size: NA; v_call: TRBV6-5; d_call: TRBD2; j_call: TRBJ2-3
cdr3_aa: CASRNVRGQPQHF; cdr3_nt: TGTGCCAGCAGGAACGTCAGGGGTCAGCCCCAGCATTTT; clone_size: NA; v_call: TRBV6-5; d_call: NA; j_call: TRBJ1-5
cdr3_aa: CASSQLPPGLEGETQYF; cdr3_nt: TGCGCCAGCAGCCAACTTCCCCCGGGACTAGAGGGAGAGACCCAGTACTTC; clone_size: NA; v_call: TRBV4-1; d_call: TRBD2; j_call: TRBJ2-5
cdr3_aa: CASSIEQTGGHTYTDTQYF; cdr3_nt: TGTGCCAGTAGTATAGAACAGACCGGGGGGCACACGTACACAGATACGCAGTATTTT; clone_size: NA; v_call: TRBV19; d_call: NA; j_call: TRBJ2-3
cdr3_aa: CASSLEGSINYGYTF; cdr3_nt: TGTGCCAGCAGCTTAGAGGGCAGTATCAACTATGGCTACACCTTC; clone_size: NA; v_call: TRBV11-3; d_call: NA; j_call: TRBJ1-2
cdr3_aa: CASSLSRGFTEAFF; cdr3_nt: TGTGCCAGCAGTTTATCCCGGGGGTTTACTGAAGCTTTCTTT; clone_size: NA; v_call: TRBV27; d_call: NA; j_call: TRBJ1-1